This record looks at one T cell receptor beta chain sequence and its context. Its antigen is currently unknown. These data are taken from a study of identical twins. Study observations and caveats: Out-of-frame alpha sequences common to twins exhibited an excess of low generation probability. Reduced insertions were recorded for abundant cord blood beta clonotypes, with no such pattern in memory repertoires.

Template switching supplied a universal primer site; unique molecular identifiers were carried on the cDNA. TCRdb independently ran MiXCR on the 5' RACE reads; one entry per CDR3 protein. This table has 450,000 or so distinct CDR3 sequences, 14% appearing once. These data were also filed under a second study, of yellow fever vaccine responses in identical twins.

The sequencing input was CD4+ T cells sorted from blood. The TCR sequence derives from a woman aged 18-30 years in good health.

The CDR3 reads CSAQRGGLDEQFF. The CDR3 bases are TGCAGTGCCCAGCGGGGGGGCCTCGATGAGCAGTTCTTC. The gene calls are TRBV20-1 and TRBJ2-1; 10 nucleotides agree with TRBD2. Germline assignment: CDR1 DFQATT and CDR2 SNEGSKA (reference sequence). The CDR3 runs to 13 residues. J was trimmed by 8 bases and V by 6 bases; bases with no gene match: 7.